This TCR beta chain was recorded in a study of blood T cell repertoires in COVID-19. Trimming left V 0 bases short and J 2 bases short, with 8 bases between. The germline V gene encodes CDR1 MNHEY and CDR2 SVGAGI. The length of the CDR3 is 14 residues. The assay was immunoSEQ multiplex PCR, and TCRdb's table has in-frame clones only and misses some. This sample has some 300,000 clones, with approximately 91% found just once. The clonotype was recovered from a woman in her thirties or forties who had recovered from COVID-19. The chain links TRBV6-5 to TRBJ2-7; maybe TRBD1 (5 bases). The sequencing sample was made of PBMCs or T cells enriched from blood (not recorded which). The CDR3 DNA reads TGTGCCAGCAGTTACTCGTCAGGGACCTACGAGCAGTACTTC. It is translated as CASSYSSGTYEQYF.